This TCR beta chain was obtained from a study of blood T cell repertoires in COVID-19 (dated by TCRdb to the early 2020s). Broadly, across the study: Samples covering the acute and convalescent phases of COVID-19 were provided by collaborators in the United States, Italy and Spain. The material from the prospective study consisted of cDNA or gDNA derived from T cells, B-cell-depleted T cells, or PBMCs. Subjects who had been exposed to COVID-19, were actively infected with it, or had recovered from it provided the deeply sampled blood TCRbeta repertoires that made up the dataset. The repertoires were released in a freely available public database intended as a resource for research on the immune response to SARS-CoV-2. The samples were drawn from the first 160 participants of the ongoing ImmuneRACE study and from 950 to 1,500 subjects provided by 6 global collaborators. A de-identified subject ID, COVID-19 status, age in years and sex were almost always included in the sample metadata. HLA class I and class II types, where available, came from metadata supplied by the sample provider rather than from assay-based typing. Broad study findings and their caveats: How much clinical and demographic metadata was included differed by source and by participant, and the metadata was provided uncurated.

About this clone itself: Its antigen is unknown. Base qualities are missing; no much larger clone stands one base away.

The V and J ends are trimmed by 5 bases and 1 base, leaving 9 bases between them. The germline V gene yields MDHEN for CDR1 and SYDVKM for CDR2. The CDR3 contains 14 residues, cysteine and phenylalanine counted. Here the CDR3 DNA is all that survives: 42 bases in frame from base 1. Enrolling through a virtual design, the prospective study's participants ranged in age from roughly 18 to 89 years and lived across some 23 United States geographic areas. In the prospective study, cohorts were assigned on the basis of participant-reported clinical history obtained from a screening survey and a study questionnaire. Recovered participants in ImmuneRACE Cohort 3 were defined by two consecutive negative NP/OP PCR tests, clearance by a healthcare professional, or resolution of symptoms. In the prospective study, mobile phlebotomists collected whole blood, serum and a nasopharyngeal or oropharyngeal swab from each participant. Additional blood draws and questionnaires over an approximately two-month period could optionally be provided by prospective study participants. Before DNA extraction, blood samples from the prospective study were shipped at room temperature or frozen.

The immunoSEQ Assay, a bias-controlled multiplex PCR, was used to amplify TCRbeta CDR3 regions from genomic DNA. The authors processed their data as follows. The number of nucleated cells in each sample was estimated by amplification of reference gene primers within the assay. To quantify the absolute abundance of each unique TCRbeta CDR3 rearrangement, sequence reads were collapsed and filtered. Productive Simpson clonality was computed per sample as the square root of Simpson's diversity index over productive rearrangements. TCRdb took over this immuneACCESS table, retaining in-frame rearrangements with V and J assigned. Such tables are incomplete; in checked studies, under half of the missing clones stem from an unresolved V gene, and the remainder is unexplained. Clone size and V and J calls were adopted from that table, with D and trimming inferred from the DNA. The sample includes some 300,000 clones, with 88% observed a single time. The ten largest clones capture about 1% of the sample.

The chain links TRBV28 with TRBJ1-5; D gene: possibly TRBD1, on 5 matching bases. Sample: PBMCs or T cells enriched from blood (not recorded which). The receptor comes from a young woman who had recovered from COVID-19. The DNA sequence is given as TGTGCCAGCAGTCCCCCAGGGAGCAATCAGCCCCAGCATTTT. This encodes CASSPPGSNQPQHF.